These 29 T cell receptor beta chains originate from one sample sequenced in a study of identical twins. One entry per CDR3 protein, called by TCRdb with MiXCR from the 5' RACE reads. The sample includes 570,000 or so distinct CDR3 sequences, 9.6% of them seen just once. This sample also appeared in a second study, on yellow fever vaccine responses in identical twins.

Sequencing used PBMCs. The source is a woman younger than 30 in good health.

In this sample, this clonotype turned up a few times. The DNA for the CDR3 is TGTGCCAGCAGCCGACTTGACACCGGGGAGCTGTTTTTT. It yields the protein CASSRLDTGELFF. The V and J genes are TRBV7-9 and TRBJ2-2; D is ambiguous. Germline CDR1 reads SEHNR; CDR2 reads FQNEAQ (reference sequence). The ends were cut back, 5 bases at V and 3 bases at J, with 7 bases in the middle. This CDR3 region has 13 residues.

This clonotype has a count of ten or more. This chain uses TRBV5-1 with TRBJ1-5, with D possibly being TRBD1 (5 bases). Germline CDR1 reads SGHRS; CDR2 reads YFSETQ. V gave up 0 bases and J gave up 1 base, with 14 bases separating them. The CDR3 consists of 17 residues. CDR3 loop: CASSLDAGLGSNQPQHF. CDR3 DNA sequence: TGCGCCAGCAGCTTGGATGCAGGGTTGGGGAGCAATCAGCCCCAGCATTTT. Full variable domain (outside the CDR3, taken from reference TRBV5-1 and TRBJ1-5): KAGVTQTPRYLIKTRGQQVTLSCSPISGHRSVSWYQQTPGQGLQFLFEYFSETQRNKGNFPGRFSGRQFSNSRSEMNVSTLELGDSALYLCASSLDAGLGSNQPQHFGDGTRLSIL.

V and J are TRBV4-2 and TRBJ2-7; 15 positions agree with TRBD2. Unmatched junction bases numbered 12, after V lost 0 bases and J lost 0 bases. This CDR3 region has 21 residues. The germline V gene encodes CDR1 LGHNA and CDR2 YNFKEQ. CDR3 nucleotides: TGTGCCAGCAGCCAAGATTTGAGTTCCGGACTAGCGGGGGGGAGCTCCTACGAGCAGTACTTC. Translated: CASSQDLSSGLAGGSSYEQYF.

This clonotype was counted between two and nine times. The chain combines TRBV12-3 or TRBV12-4 with TRBJ1-2; D is unclear. CDR3 size: 13 residues. V lost 1 base, J lost 6 bases, and 9 bases lay in between. The CDR3 reads CASSLVTGNGYTF. CDR3 nucleotides: TGTGCCAGCAGTTTAGTAACGGGGAATGGCTACACCTTC.

This clonotype was counted between two and nine times. The CDR3 nucleotides read TGCGCCAGCAGCTTACCCACGACGGGGGGCGCAGATACGCAGTATTTT. This sequence encodes CASSLPTTGGADTQYF. The gene calls are TRBV5-1 and TRBJ2-3; perhaps TRBD2 as D (7 bases). The CDR3 covers 16 residues. The germline V and J ends were trimmed by 2 bases and 4 bases, with 17 bases remaining between them. Germline values: CDR1 SGHRS, CDR2 YFSETQ.

This clonotype was recorded a few times. The CDR3 loop is CASSPLKAGAEQFF. The DNA of the CDR3 is TGTGCCAGCAGCCCCTTAAAAGCGGGGGCTGAGCAGTTCTTC. The chain is built from TRBV11-2 and TRBJ2-1, with 8 bases matching TRBD2. The V and J ends lost 5 bases and 9 bases, in that order; junction bases with no gene match: 9. The V gene's germline CDR1 is SGHAT and CDR2 FQNNGV. This CDR3 has 14 residues.

The J gene is TRBJ2-2, the V gene TRBV4-1; tentative D call: TRBD1 (6 bases). The germline gives CDR1 MGHRA, CDR2 YSYEKL. The CDR3 loop spans 15 amino acids. Between the trimmed V and J ends, which lost 1 base and 3 bases, there was a span of 9 bases. CDR3: CASSQGPGDTGELFF. The CDR3 DNA reads as TGCGCCAGCAGCCAAGGACCAGGGGACACCGGGGAGCTGTTTTTT.

The chain links TRBV28 to TRBJ2-7; the D is unclear. V was pared by 8 bases and J by 3 bases, with 17 bases between. Looked up from germline, CDR1 is MDHEN and CDR2 is SYDVKM. The CDR3 extends over 14 amino acids. The CDR3 sequence: CASGPTPLCYEQYF. The CDR3 DNA sequence: TGTGCCAGCGGCCCCACGCCCCTCTGCTACGAGCAGTACTTC.

The chain couples TRBV11-2 to TRBJ2-2, with 9 bases matching TRBD2. Germline CDR1 is SGHAT and CDR2 is FQNNGV. The CDR3 is 16 residues long. J was trimmed by 6 bases and V by 4 bases; bases with no gene match: 9. The CDR3 loop reads CASSSSRAGGPGELFF. Here the CDR3 DNA reads TGTGCCAGCAGCTCTTCCCGGGCGGGGGGGCCCGGGGAGCTGTTTTTT.

Ten or more counts support this clonotype. The CDR3 nucleotides are TGTGCCAGCAGAGACAGCGGGGGCCCGGCCTACGAGCAGTACTTC. It translates to CASRDSGGPAYEQYF. The chain is built from TRBV6-1 and TRBJ2-7; 8 bases map to TRBD2. The V segment lost 6 bases and the J segment 2 bases; nucleotides outside the gene matches: 9. CDR1 and CDR2 from the germline V gene are MNHNS and SASEGT. The CDR3 has 15 residues.

V is TRBV20-1 and J is TRBJ2-2; the match to TRBD2 covers 7 bases. The V segment lost 2 bases and the J segment 3 bases; nucleotides outside the gene matches: 9. CDR3 length equals 16 residues. The V gene's germline CDR1 is DFQATT and CDR2 SNEGSKA (reference sequence). In nucleotides, the CDR3 is TGCAGTGCTAGACGATCGGCTAGCGGATACACCGGGGAGCTGTTTTTT. As protein: CSARRSASGYTGELFF.

In its sample, this clonotype was seen a few times. The gene calls are TRBV29-1 and TRBJ2-7; 12 nucleotides line up with TRBD2. The CDR3 covers 14 residues. The trim removed 0 bases at V and 5 bases at J, leaving 2 bases unmatched. Germline V gene lookup returns CDR1 SQVTM and CDR2 ANQGSEA. The CDR3 DNA is TGCAGCGTTGAAGACCGGACTAGCGGGAACGAGCAGTACTTC. Its translation is CSVEDRTSGNEQYF.

This clonotype has at least ten counts. The chain joins TRBV7-3 to TRBJ2-7, with D perhaps assigned TRBD1 or TRBD2 (5 bases each). The germline CDR1 and CDR2 sequences are SGHTA and FQGTGA. The CDR3 loop spans 14 amino acids. Trimming removed 7 bases from V and 1 base from J, with 14 bases in between. The CDR3 here is CASIDRDGSYEQYF. In DNA form, the CDR3 reads TGTGCCAGCATTGACCGGGACGGATCCTACGAGCAGTACTTC.

This chain links TRBV6-1 with TRBJ1-3; D is perhaps TRBD1 (6 bases). CDR1 is MNHNS and CDR2 is SASEGT in the germline V gene. The CDR3 has 15 amino acids. Trimming removed 4 bases at V and 4 bases at J, with 14 bases between. CDR3 protein: CASSGQDSMGNTIYF. The CDR3 region has the DNA TGTGCCAGCAGTGGCCAGGACAGCATGGGAAACACCATATATTTT.

This clonotype was counted ten times or more. The J gene is TRBJ2-4, the V gene TRBV11-2, with 12 bases matching TRBD2. J was trimmed by 0 bases and V by 0 bases; bases with no gene match: 3. This CDR3 is built from 18 residues. CDR1 is SGHAT, CDR2 FQNNGV, per germline. The CDR3 bases are TGTGCCAGCAGCTTAGACCTAGCGGGGGGGGTAGCCAAAAACATTCAGTACTTC. It specifies CASSLDLAGGVAKNIQYF.

The sample holds many counts of this clonotype. The rearrangement uses TRBV10-2 and TRBJ2-3, with TRBD2 matching over 8 bases. The germline gives CDR1 WSHSY, CDR2 SAAADI. V dropped 3 bases and J dropped 5; count of bases not matched to a gene: 4. The CDR3 extends over 14 amino acids. The CDR3, as DNA: TGCGCCAGCAGTGACAGCGGGAGAGGAGATACGCAGTATTTT. This encodes CASSDSGRGDTQYF.

The CDR3: CASSLGPGTGLSGNTIYF. The CDR3 DNA follows: TGTGCCAGCAGCTTAGGTCCGGGTACAGGGCTCTCTGGAAACACCATATATTTT. The chain is built from TRBV11-2 and TRBJ1-3, with TRBD1 as a possible D gene (6 bases). CDR1 is SGHAT and CDR2 is FQNNGV in the germline V gene. CDR3 length equals 18 residues. V shed 1 base and J shed 0 bases, with 16 bases lying between them.

There are many counts of this clonotype. The chain recombines TRBV15 with TRBJ2-4; 11 nucleotides line up with TRBD2. The J segment lost 0 bases and the V segment lost 4 bases, leaving 5 bases of the junction unmatched. CDR1 is LNHNV and CDR2 is YYDKDF in the germline V gene (reference sequence). CDR3 length equals 17 residues. CDR3: CATSNLAGGKAKNIQYF. The DNA of the CDR3 is TGTGCCACCAGCAACTTAGCGGGGGGGAAAGCCAAAAACATTCAGTACTTC.

This clonotype was seen more than once but under ten times. The V and J genes are TRBV2 and TRBJ2-1; no clear D gene. Germline V gives CDR1 SNHLY, CDR2 FYNNEI. Between the trimmed V and J ends, which lost 6 bases and 0 bases, there was a span of 12 bases. The CDR3 is 15 residues long. The CDR3 loop reads CASSAFLDSYNEQFF. CDR3 nucleotide sequence: TGTGCCAGCAGCGCCTTTTTGGACTCCTACAATGAGCAGTTCTTC.

In this sample, this clonotype turned up many times. The junction departs from the called germline gene at one end, perhaps through a read error. This chain joins TRBV7-7 and TRBJ2-5, with TRBD1 matching over 10 bases. The CDR3 contains 13 residues. Germline CDR1 and CDR2: SSHAT and FNYEAQ (reference sequence). CDR3 sequence: CASSRQGAETQYF. The CDR3, as DNA: TGTGCTAGCAGCCGACAGGGGGCAGAGACCCAGTACTTC.

The chain joins TRBV2 to TRBJ2-1; D is uncertain. V shed 1 base and J shed 4 bases, with 11 bases lying between them. The germline CDR1 and CDR2 sequences are SNHLY and FYNNEI. There are 15 residues in the CDR3. The CDR3 region is CASSEGRYPYNEQFF. In nucleotides, the CDR3 is TGTGCCAGCAGTGAAGGGAGATACCCATACAATGAGCAGTTCTTC. The complete variable domain, with remaining parts taken from reference TRBV2 and TRBJ2-1, reads EPEVTQTPSHQVTQMGQEVILRCVPISNHLYFYWYRQILGQKVEFLVSFYNNEISEKSEIFDDQFSVERPDGSNFTLKIRSTKLEDSAMYFCASSEGRYPYNEQFFGPGTRLTVL.

This clonotype was seen only a few times. This chain connects TRBV5-1 to TRBJ2-3; no clear D. With 0 bases removed from V and 2 bases from J, the gap between germline ends came to 16 bases. Germline CDR1 reads SGHRS; CDR2 reads YFSETQ. The CDR3 consists of 17 residues. For the CDR3, the DNA is TGCGCCAGCAGCTTGGCCGGAAGACCTAATATCACAGATACGCAGTATTTT. This translates into CASSLAGRPNITDTQYF.

This clonotype was recorded many times. The chain uses TRBV3-1 and TRBJ2-1; D is undetermined. The CDR3 contains 13 residues. Trimming took 4 bases from V and 5 from J, leaving 9 bases between them. Germline assignment: CDR1 LGHDT and CDR2 YNNKEL (reference sequence). CDR3 protein: CASSLKVHNEQFF. CDR3 bases: TGTGCCAGCAGCCTTAAGGTTCACAATGAGCAGTTCTTC.

CDR3 loop: CASSEASDRYYNEQFF. The CDR3 region has the DNA TGTGCCAGCAGTGAAGCCAGCGACAGATACTACAATGAGCAGTTCTTC. This chain joins TRBV6-1 and TRBJ2-1; possibly TRBD1 for D (5 bases). Trimming shortened V by 0 bases and J by 3 bases, and 12 bases separated the two germline ends. This CDR3 contains 16 residues. Germline CDR1 reads MNHNS; CDR2 reads SASEGT.

The chain recombines TRBV7-2 with TRBJ2-4, with TRBD1 matching 8 bases. Germline assignment: CDR1 SGHTA and CDR2 FQGNSA. The CDR3 length is 13 residues. With V trimmed by 8 bases and J by 6 bases, 6 bases remained unmatched. The CDR3 DNA is TGTGCCAGCCTCCGGGACAGGACAAACATTCAGTACTTC. Protein sequence: CASLRDRTNIQYF. The full variable domain, completed using reference TRBV7-2 and TRBJ2-4, is GAGVSQSPSNKVTEKGKDVELRCDPISGHTALYWYRQSLGQGLEFLIYFQGNSAPDKSGLPSDRFSAERTGGSVSTLTIQRTQQEDSAVYLCASLRDRTNIQYFGAGTRLSVL.

This clonotype has a count of ten or more. The chain uses TRBV24-1 and TRBJ2-1; no reliable D call. The CDR3 spans 12 residues. Trimming cost V 1 base and J 12 bases, with 9 bases left between them. Germline CDR1 is KGHDR and CDR2 is SFDVKD. The chain's CDR3 is CATSDLPTRQFF. As DNA, the CDR3 is TGTGCCACCAGTGATTTACCGACAAGGCAGTTCTTC.

This clonotype was recorded many times. This sequence joins TRBV5-1 and TRBJ2-7; D might be TRBD2 (6 bases). The V end lost 0 bases, the J end lost 2 bases, and 12 bases lay between the germline ends. Germline CDR1 is SGHRS and CDR2 is YFSETQ. The CDR3 contains 15 residues. The chain's CDR3 is CASSLELASPYEQYF. The DNA of the CDR3 is TGCGCCAGCAGCTTGGAACTAGCATCTCCCTACGAGCAGTACTTC.

The rearrangement joins TRBV4-3 to TRBJ2-5; TRBD2 agrees at 8 bases. This CDR3 is 15 amino acids long. Trimming took 0 bases from V and 5 from J; bases not matched to a gene: 5. Germline assignment: CDR1 LGHNA and CDR2 YSLEER. In DNA, the CDR3 is TGCGCCAGCAGCCAAGAGGCGGGAGGTGGTGAGACCCAGTACTTC. It specifies CASSQEAGGGETQYF.

This clonotype has a count of ten or more. The chain employs TRBV12-3 or TRBV12-4 and TRBJ2-3; the D is unclear. The CDR3 is made up of 13 amino acids. V lost 1 base, J lost 7 bases, and 9 bases lay in between. The CDR3 here is CASSLVAGYTQYF. CDR3 in DNA: TGTGCCAGCAGTTTAGTAGCCGGGTATACGCAGTATTTT.